This T cell receptor beta chain was observed in a study of T cell changes during pregnancy in multiple sclerosis (dated by TCRdb to about 2019). Broadly, across the study: In women with multiple sclerosis, the researchers looked at how the T cell repertoire shifted as pregnancy progressed.

Library preparation employed the immunoSEQ multiplex PCR assay. TCRdb re-hosts the immuneACCESS table, in-frame sequences only. Its copies lack some clones; in the studies checked, an unresolved V gene accounts for under half of them, and the cause for the rest is not known. The sample data list some 100,000 clones, and around 90% of these were observed just once. Clones ranked in the top ten supply around 1.2% of the sample. CDR1 and CDR2, per the germline V gene, are WSHSY and SAAADI. Clipping removes 2 bases from V and 3 bases from J, with 12 as the unmatched junction base count. The CDR3 holds 18 amino acids from the cysteine to the phenylalanine. CDR3 DNA is the only sequence kept; it has 54 bases, read in frame from the first base. As regards this clone: Its antigen remains unidentified. Base-call qualities are not available, and no considerably larger clone is one nucleotide away.

The chain was built from TRBV10-2 and TRBJ2-1, with 8 bases in between that match TRBD2. Sequenced here: peripheral blood, sampled in the second trimester of pregnancy. This sequence was found in a female donor with multiple sclerosis, enrolled in a pregnancy study. The nucleotide sequence reads as follows: TGCGCCAGCAGTGAGATGGGAGCGGGAGTTACCTTCTACAATGAGCAGTTCTTC. It translates to CASSEMGAGVTFYNEQFF.